This entry features one TCR beta chain sequence. What it binds is unknown. The CDR3 sequence is 13 residues long. Germline-derived CDR1 and CDR2 are MDHEN and SYDVKM. V lost 6 bases and J 5 bases, leaving 13 bases between the germline ends. The sample originates from a study of cytomegalovirus exposure and HLA in healthy donors. In the study overall: The same platform as the roughly 630 first-cohort repertoires was used for the roughly 130 validation repertoires, a later analysis reported. The study's findings and limits: Some public TCRs appeared in many individuals, while most sequences were rare. In vitro experiments confirmed that three CMV-associated chains were specific for CMV antigens.

Produced via immunoSEQ multiplex PCR; TCRdb's table is partial and in-frame only. The sample carries some 150,000 clones, just under 90% recorded once. The chain has TRBV28 and TRBJ2-5, with no clear D. The receptor was derived from a woman in her twenties or thirties in good health and CMV-seropositive. Specimen: PBMCs. The CDR3 reads CASSAYSVETQYF. CDR3 coding DNA: TGTGCCAGCAGCGCGTACAGTGTTGAGACCCAGTACTTC.